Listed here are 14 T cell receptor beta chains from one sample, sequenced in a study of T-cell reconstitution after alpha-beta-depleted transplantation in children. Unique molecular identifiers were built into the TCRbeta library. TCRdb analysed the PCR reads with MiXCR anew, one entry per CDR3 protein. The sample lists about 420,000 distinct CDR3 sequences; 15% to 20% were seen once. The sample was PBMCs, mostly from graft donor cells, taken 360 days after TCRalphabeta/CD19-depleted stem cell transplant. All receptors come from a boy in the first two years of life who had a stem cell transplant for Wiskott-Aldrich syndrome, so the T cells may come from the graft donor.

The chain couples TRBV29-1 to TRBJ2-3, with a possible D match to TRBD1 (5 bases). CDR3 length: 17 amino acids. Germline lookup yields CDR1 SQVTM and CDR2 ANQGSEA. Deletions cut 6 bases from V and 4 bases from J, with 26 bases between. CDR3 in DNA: TGCAGCGTGCCTCTGTTCCTGCCGTCTCAGGGTTCAGATACGCAGTATTTT. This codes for CSVPLFLPSQGSDTQYF.

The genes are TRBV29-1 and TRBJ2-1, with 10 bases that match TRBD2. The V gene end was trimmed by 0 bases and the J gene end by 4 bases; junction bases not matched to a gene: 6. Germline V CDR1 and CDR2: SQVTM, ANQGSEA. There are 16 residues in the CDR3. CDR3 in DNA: TGCAGCGTTGAAGATCTCACTAGCGGGGAGTACAATGAGCAGTTCTTC. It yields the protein CSVEDLTSGEYNEQFF.

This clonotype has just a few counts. CDR3 amino acids: CSARDHQGATYEQYF. In DNA, the CDR3 is TGCAGTGCTAGAGATCACCAGGGGGCAACCTACGAGCAGTACTTC. V is TRBV20-1 and J is TRBJ2-7; 8 nucleotides line up with TRBD1. V was clipped by 0 bases and J by 2 bases; unmatched bases: 6. Germline V gene sequence: CDR1 DFQATT, CDR2 SNEGSKA (reference sequence). The CDR3 is 15 amino acids.

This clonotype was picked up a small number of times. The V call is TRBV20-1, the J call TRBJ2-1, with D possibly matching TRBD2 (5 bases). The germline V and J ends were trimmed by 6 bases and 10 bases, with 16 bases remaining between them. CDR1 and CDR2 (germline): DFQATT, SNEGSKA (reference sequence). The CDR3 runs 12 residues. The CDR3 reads CSAPFLAREQFF. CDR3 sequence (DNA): TGCAGTGCCCCATTTCTAGCACGCGAGCAGTTCTTC.

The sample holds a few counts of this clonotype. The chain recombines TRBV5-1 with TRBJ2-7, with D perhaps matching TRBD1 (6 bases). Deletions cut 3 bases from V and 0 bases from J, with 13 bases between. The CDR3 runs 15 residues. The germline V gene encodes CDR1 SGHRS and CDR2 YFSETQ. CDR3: CASSWNRDTSYEQYF. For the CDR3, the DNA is TGCGCCAGCAGCTGGAACCGGGACACCTCCTACGAGCAGTACTTC. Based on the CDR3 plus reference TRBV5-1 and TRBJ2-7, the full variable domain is KAGVTQTPRYLIKTRGQQVTLSCSPISGHRSVSWYQQTPGQGLQFLFEYFSETQRNKGNFPGRFSGRQFSNSRSEMNVSTLELGDSALYLCASSWNRDTSYEQYFGPGTRLTVT.

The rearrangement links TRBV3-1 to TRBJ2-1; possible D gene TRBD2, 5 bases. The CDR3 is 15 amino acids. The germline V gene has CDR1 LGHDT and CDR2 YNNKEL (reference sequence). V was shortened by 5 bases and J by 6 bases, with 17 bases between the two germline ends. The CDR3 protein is CASSSRRARGNEQFF. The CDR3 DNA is TGTGCCAGCAGCTCGCGAAGGGCCCGGGGCAATGAGCAGTTCTTC.

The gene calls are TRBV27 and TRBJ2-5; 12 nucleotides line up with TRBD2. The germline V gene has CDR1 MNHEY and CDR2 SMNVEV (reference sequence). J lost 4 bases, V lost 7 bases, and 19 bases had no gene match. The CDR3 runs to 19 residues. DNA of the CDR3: TGTGCCAGCACGCCAAGGGTGGCTAGCGGGAGGGTGGTCAGAGAGACCCAGTACTTC. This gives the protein CASTPRVASGRVVRETQYF.

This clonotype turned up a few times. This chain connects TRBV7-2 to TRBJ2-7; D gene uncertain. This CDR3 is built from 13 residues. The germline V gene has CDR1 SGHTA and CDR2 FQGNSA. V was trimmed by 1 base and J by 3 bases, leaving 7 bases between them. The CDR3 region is CASSLGRYYEQYF. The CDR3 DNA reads TGTGCCAGCAGCTTAGGGCGCTACTACGAGCAGTACTTC. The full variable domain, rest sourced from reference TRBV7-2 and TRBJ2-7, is GAGVSQSPSNKVTEKGKDVELRCDPISGHTALYWYRQSLGQGLEFLIYFQGNSAPDKSGLPSDRFSAERTGGSVSTLTIQRTQQEDSAVYLCASSLGRYYEQYFGPGTRLTVT.

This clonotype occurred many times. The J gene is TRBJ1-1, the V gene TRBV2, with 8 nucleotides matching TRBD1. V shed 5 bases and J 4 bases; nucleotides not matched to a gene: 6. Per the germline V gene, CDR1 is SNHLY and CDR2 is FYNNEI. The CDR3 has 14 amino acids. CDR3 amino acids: CASSKTGVGTEAFF. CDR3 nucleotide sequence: TGTGCCAGCAGTAAGACAGGGGTGGGCACTGAAGCTTTCTTT.

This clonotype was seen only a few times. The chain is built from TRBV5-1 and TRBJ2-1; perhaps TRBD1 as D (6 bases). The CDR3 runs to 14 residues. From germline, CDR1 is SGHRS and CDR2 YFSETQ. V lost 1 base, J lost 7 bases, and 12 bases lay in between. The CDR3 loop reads CASSLRPRGNEQFF. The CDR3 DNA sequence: TGCGCCAGCAGCTTGAGACCCAGGGGTAATGAGCAGTTCTTC.

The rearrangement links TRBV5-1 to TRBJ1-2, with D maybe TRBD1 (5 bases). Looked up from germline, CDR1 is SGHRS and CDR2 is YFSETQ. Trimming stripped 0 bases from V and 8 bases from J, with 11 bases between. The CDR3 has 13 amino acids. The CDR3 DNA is TGCGCCAGCAGCTTGGATTTAGGGGCAGGCTACACCTTC. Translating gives CASSLDLGAGYTF.

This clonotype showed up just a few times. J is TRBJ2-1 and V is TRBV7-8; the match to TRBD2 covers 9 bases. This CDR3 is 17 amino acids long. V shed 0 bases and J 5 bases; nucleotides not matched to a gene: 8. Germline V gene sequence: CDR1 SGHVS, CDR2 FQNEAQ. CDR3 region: CASSLASPGLAHNEQFF. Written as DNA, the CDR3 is TGTGCCAGCAGCTTAGCGAGCCCGGGACTAGCCCACAATGAGCAGTTCTTC.

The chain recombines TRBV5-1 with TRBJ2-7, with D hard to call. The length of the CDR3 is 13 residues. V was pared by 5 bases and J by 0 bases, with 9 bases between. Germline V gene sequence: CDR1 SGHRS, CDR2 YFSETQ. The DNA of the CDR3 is TGCGCCAGCAGGGCGTCCCCCTCCTACGAGCAGTACTTC. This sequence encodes CASRASPSYEQYF.

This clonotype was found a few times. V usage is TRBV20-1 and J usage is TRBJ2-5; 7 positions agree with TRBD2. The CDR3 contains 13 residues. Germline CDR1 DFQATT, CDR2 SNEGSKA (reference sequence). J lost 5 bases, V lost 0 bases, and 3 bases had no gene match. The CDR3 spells CSAREGGWETQYF. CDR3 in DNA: TGCAGTGCTAGAGAGGGAGGGTGGGAGACCCAGTACTTC.